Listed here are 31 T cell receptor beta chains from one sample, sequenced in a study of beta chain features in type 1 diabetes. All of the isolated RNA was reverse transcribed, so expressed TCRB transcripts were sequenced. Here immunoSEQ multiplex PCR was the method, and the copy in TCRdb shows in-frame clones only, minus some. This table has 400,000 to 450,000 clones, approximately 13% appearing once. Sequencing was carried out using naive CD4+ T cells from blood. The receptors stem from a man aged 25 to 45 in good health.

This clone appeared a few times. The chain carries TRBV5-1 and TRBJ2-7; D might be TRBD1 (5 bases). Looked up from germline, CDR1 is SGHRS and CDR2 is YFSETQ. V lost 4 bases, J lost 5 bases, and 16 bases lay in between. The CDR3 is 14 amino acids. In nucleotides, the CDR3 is TGCGCCAGCAGCCCACAAACAGGTATCCACGAGCAGTACTTC. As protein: CASSPQTGIHEQYF. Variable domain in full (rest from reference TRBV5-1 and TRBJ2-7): KAGVTQTPRYLIKTRGQQVTLSCSPISGHRSVSWYQQTPGQGLQFLFEYFSETQRNKGNFPGRFSGRQFSNSRSEMNVSTLELGDSALYLCASSPQTGIHEQYFGPGTRLTVT.

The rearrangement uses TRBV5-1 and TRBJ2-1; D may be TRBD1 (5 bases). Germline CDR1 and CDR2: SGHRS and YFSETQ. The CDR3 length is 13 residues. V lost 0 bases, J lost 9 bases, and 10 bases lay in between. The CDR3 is CASSLAIRGEQFF. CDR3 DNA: TGCGCCAGCAGCTTGGCCATTAGGGGTGAGCAGTTCTTC.

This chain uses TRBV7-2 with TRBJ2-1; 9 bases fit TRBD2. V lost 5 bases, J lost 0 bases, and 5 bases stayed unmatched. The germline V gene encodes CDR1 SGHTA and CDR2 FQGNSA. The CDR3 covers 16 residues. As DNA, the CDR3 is TGTGCCAGCAGCCGAATGACTAGCGGCTCCTACAATGAGCAGTTCTTC. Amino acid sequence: CASSRMTSGSYNEQFF.

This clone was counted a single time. The CDR3 is CSVPRSSGVQETQYF. The CDR3 DNA reads as TGCAGCGTCCCGAGGAGCTCTGGGGTCCAAGAGACCCAGTACTTC. The V and J genes are TRBV29-1 and TRBJ2-5; D remains ambiguous. V lost 6 bases and J lost 1, with 18 bases in between. Germline CDR1 SQVTM, CDR2 ANQGSEA. The CDR3 length is 15 residues.

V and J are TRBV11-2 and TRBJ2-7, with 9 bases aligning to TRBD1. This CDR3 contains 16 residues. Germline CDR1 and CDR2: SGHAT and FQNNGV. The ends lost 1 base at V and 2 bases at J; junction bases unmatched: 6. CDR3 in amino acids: CASSLVPRDRAYEQYF. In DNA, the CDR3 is TGTGCCAGCAGCTTAGTCCCTCGGGACAGGGCCTACGAGCAGTACTTC.

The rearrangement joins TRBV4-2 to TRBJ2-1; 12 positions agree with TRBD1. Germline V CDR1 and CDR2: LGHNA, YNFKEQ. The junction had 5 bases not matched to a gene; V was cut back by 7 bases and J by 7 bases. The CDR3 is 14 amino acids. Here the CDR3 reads CASTGTGGMNEQFF. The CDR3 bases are TGTGCCAGCACGGGGACAGGGGGCATGAATGAGCAGTTCTTC.

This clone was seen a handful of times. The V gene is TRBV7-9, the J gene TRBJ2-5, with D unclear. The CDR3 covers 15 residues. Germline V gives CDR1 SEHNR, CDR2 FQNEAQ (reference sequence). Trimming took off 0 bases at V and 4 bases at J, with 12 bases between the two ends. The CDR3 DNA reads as TGTGCCAGCAGCTTAGCCCGCGATTCGGGAGAGACCCAGTACTTC. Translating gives CASSLARDSGETQYF.

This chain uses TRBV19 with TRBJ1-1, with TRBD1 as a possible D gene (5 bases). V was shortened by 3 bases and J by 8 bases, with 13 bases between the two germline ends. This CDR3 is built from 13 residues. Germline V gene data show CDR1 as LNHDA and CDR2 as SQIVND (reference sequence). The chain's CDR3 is CASSIGHLVEAFF. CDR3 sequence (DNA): TGTGCCAGTAGTATTGGACACCTCGTAGAAGCTTTCTTT.

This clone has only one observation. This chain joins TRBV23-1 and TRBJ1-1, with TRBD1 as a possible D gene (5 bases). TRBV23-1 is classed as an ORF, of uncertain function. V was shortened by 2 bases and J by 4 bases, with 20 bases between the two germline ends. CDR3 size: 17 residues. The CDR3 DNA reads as TGCGCCAGCAGTCAAAGGGGACCGACAGAAGACTTCACTGAAGCTTTCTTT. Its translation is CASSQRGPTEDFTEAFF.

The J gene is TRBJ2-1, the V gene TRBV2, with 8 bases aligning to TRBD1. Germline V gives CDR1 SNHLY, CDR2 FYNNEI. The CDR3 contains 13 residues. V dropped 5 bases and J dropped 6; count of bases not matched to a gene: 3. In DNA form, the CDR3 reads TGTGCCAGCAGTCAACAGGGGGTCAATGAGCAGTTCTTC. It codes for CASSQQGVNEQFF.

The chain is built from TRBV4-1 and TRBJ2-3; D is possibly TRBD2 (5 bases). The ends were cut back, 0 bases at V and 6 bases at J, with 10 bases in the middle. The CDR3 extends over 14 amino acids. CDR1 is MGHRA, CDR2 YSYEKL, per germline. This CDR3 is CASSQERGGDTQYF. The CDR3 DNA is TGCGCCAGCAGCCAAGAAAGAGGCGGGGATACGCAGTATTTT.

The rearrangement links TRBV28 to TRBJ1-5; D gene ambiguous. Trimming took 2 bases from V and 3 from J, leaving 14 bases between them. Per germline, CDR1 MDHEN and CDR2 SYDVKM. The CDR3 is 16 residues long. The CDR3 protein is CASSLGGGYYNQPQHF. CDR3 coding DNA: TGTGCCAGCAGTTTAGGCGGAGGGTACTACAATCAGCCCCAGCATTTT.

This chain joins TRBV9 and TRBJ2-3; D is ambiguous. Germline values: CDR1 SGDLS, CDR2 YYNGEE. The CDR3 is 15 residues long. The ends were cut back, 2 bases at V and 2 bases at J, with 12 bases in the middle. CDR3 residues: CASSVTTVNTDTQYF. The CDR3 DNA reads TGTGCCAGCAGCGTTACAACGGTGAACACAGATACGCAGTATTTT.

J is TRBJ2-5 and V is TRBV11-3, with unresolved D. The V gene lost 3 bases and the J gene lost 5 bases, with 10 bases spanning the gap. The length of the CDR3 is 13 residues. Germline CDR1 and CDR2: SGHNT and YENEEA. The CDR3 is CASSFIVGETQYF. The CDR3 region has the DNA TGTGCCAGCAGCTTTATAGTCGGGGAGACCCAGTACTTC.

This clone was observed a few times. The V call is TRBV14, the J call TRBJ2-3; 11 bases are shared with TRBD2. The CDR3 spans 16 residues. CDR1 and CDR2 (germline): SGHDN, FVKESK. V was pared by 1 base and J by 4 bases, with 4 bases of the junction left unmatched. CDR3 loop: CASSQGLAGGSDTQYF. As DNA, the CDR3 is TGTGCCAGCAGCCAAGGTCTAGCGGGAGGATCAGATACGCAGTATTTT. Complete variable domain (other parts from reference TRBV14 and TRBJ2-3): EAGVTQFPSHSVIEKGQTVTLRCDPISGHDNLYWYRRVMGKEIKFLLHFVKESKQDESGMPNNRFLAERTGGTYSTLKVQPAELEDSGVYFCASSQGLAGGSDTQYFGPGTRLTVL.

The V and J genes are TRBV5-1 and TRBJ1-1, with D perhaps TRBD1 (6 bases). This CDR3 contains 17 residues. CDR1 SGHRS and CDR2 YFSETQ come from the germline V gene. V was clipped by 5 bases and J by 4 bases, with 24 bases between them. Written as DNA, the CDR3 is TGCGCCAGCAGTTCTCCTGGACAGAATCTAAAGAGCACTGAAGCTTTCTTT. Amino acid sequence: CASSSPGQNLKSTEAFF.

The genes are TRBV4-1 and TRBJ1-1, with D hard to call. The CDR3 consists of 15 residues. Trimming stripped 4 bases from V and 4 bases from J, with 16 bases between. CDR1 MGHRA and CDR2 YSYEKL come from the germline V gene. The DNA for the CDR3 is TGCGCCAGCAGCCCACTTTCAGGCGTGAGCACTGAAGCTTTCTTT. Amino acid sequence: CASSPLSGVSTEAFF.

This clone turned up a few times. DNA of the CDR3: TGCGCCAGCAGCCACGGTCGGGGGGGCGGAGATACGCAGTATTTT. Amino acid sequence: CASSHGRGGGDTQYF. The rearrangement uses TRBV4-1 and TRBJ2-3; 8 bases align to TRBD2. Germline CDR1 and CDR2: MGHRA and YSYEKL. V shed 3 bases, J shed 5 bases, and the junction held 7 bases outside the gene matches. There are 15 residues in the CDR3.

The CDR3 is CASSFWNSHLYGYTF. As DNA, the CDR3 is TGTGCCAGCAGTTTCTGGAATTCGCATCTTTATGGCTACACCTTC. The V call is TRBV28, the J call TRBJ1-2; the D is unclear. Trimming removed 3 bases from V and 5 bases from J, with 16 bases in between. The CDR3 runs 15 residues. Germline V gives CDR1 MDHEN, CDR2 SYDVKM.

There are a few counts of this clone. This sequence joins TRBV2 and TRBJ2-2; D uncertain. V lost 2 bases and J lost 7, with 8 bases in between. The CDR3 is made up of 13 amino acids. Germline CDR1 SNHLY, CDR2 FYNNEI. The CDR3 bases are TGTGCCAGCAGTGAATCACCGGGCGGGGAGCTGTTTTTT. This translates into CASSESPGGELFF.

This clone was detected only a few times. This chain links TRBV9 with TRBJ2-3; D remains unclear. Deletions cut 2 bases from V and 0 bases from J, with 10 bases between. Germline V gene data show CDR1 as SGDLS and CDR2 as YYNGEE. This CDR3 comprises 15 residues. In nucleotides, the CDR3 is TGTGCCAGCAGCGTTCATATTAGCAGCACAGATACGCAGTATTTT. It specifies CASSVHISSTDTQYF.

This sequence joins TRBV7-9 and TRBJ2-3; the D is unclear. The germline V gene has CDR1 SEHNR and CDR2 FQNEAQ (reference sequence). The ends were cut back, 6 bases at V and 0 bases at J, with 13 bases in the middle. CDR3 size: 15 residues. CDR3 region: CASRAASRSTDTQYF. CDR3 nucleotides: TGTGCCAGCAGGGCGGCGAGTCGGAGCACAGATACGCAGTATTTT.

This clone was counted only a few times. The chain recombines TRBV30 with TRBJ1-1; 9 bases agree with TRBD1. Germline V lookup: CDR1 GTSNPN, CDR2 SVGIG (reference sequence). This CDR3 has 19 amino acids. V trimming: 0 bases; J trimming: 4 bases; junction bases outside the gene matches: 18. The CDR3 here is CAWSVHRGQGREGGTEAFF. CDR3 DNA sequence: TGTGCCTGGAGTGTCCACCGGGGACAGGGCAGAGAAGGGGGCACTGAAGCTTTCTTT.

The CDR3 coding sequence is TGTGCCAGTCCCGAATGGACTCTCTCGGGCACTGAAGCTTTCTTT. Protein: CASPEWTLSGTEAFF. The V gene is TRBV7-9, the J gene TRBJ1-1, with D unclear. V was trimmed by 9 bases and J by 4 bases, leaving 21 bases between them. The CDR3 totals 15 residues. Germline V gives CDR1 SEHNR, CDR2 FQNEAQ (reference sequence).

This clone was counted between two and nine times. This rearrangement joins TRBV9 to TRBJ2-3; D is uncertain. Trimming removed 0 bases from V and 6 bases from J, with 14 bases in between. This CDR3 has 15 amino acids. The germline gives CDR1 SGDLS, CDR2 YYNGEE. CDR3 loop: CASSVDGMGLDTQYF. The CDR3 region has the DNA TGTGCCAGCAGCGTAGATGGGATGGGCTTGGATACGCAGTATTTT.

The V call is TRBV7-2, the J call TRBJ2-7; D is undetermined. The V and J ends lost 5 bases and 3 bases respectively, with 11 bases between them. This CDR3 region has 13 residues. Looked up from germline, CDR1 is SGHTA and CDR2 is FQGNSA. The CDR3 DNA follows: TGTGCCAGCAGCCCCCCGGAAAGCTACGAGCAGTACGTC. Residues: CASSPPESYEQYV.

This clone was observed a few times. In nucleotides, the CDR3 is TGTGCCAGCAGCGTGGGGGACTGGGACGAGCAGTACTTC. It codes for CASSVGDWDEQYF. The J gene is TRBJ2-7, the V gene TRBV9; D might be TRBD2 (6 bases). V dropped 2 bases and J dropped 5 bases, with 11 bases sitting between them. The germline V gene encodes CDR1 SGDLS and CDR2 YYNGEE. The CDR3 length is 13 residues.

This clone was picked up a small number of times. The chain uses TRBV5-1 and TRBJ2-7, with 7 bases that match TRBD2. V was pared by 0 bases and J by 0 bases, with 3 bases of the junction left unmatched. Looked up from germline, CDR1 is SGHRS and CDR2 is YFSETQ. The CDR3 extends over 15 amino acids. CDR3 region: CASSLGVAGSYEQYV. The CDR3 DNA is TGCGCCAGCAGCTTGGGAGTAGCGGGCTCCTACGAGCAGTACGTC.

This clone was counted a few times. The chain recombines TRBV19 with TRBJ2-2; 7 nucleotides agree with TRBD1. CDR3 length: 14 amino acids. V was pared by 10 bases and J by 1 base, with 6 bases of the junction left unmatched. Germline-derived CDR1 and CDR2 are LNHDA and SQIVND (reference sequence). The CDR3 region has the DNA TGTGCCACGAAAACAGGGGAGAACACCGGGGAGCTGTTTTTT. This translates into CATKTGENTGELFF. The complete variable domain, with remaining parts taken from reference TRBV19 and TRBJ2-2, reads DGGITQSPKYLFRKEGQNVTLSCEQNLNHDAMYWYRQDPGQGLRLIYYSQIVNDFQKGDIAEGYSVSREKKESFPLTVTSAQKNPTAFYLCATKTGENTGELFFGEGSRLTVL.

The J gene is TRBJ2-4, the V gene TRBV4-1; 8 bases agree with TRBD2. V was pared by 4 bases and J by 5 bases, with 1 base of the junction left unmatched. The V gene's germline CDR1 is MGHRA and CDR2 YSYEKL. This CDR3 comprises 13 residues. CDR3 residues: CASSPGGENIQYF. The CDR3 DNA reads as TGCGCCAGCAGCCCCGGGGGGGAAAACATTCAGTACTTC.

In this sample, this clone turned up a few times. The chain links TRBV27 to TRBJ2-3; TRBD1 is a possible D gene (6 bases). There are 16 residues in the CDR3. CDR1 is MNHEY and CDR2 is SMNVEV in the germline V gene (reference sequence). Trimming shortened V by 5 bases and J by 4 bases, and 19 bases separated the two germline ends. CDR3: CASSTPQGHFADTQYF. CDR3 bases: TGTGCCAGCAGTACCCCCCAGGGGCATTTTGCAGATACGCAGTATTTT.